The 17 T cell receptor beta chains below all came from one sample that was sequenced in a study of cytomegalovirus exposure and HLA in healthy donors. This PCR relied on a set of 60 Vbeta primers and 13 Jbeta primers. Measured with immunoSEQ multiplex PCR; TCRdb has only the in-frame clones, and not every one. The table includes 200,000 to 250,000 clones, 70% detected once. Sequencing input: PBMCs. The receptor set was obtained from a man between 35 and 55 years old in good health and CMV-seropositive.

The chain links TRBV28 to TRBJ1-2, with D perhaps matching TRBD1 (6 bases). The CDR3 length is 16 residues. Trimming left V 7 bases short and J 2 bases short, with 20 bases between. CDR1 and CDR2 from the germline V gene are MDHEN and SYDVKM. The CDR3 DNA reads TGTGCCAGCAATAATCTATGGTCGGACAGAAACTATGGCTACACCTTC. This codes for CASNNLWSDRNYGYTF.

This clone was found once. The V call is TRBV2, the J call TRBJ2-2; tentative D call: TRBD1 (6 bases). With 7 bases removed from V and 1 base from J, the gap between germline ends came to 10 bases. The V gene's germline CDR1 is SNHLY and CDR2 FYNNEI. This CDR3 has 14 amino acids. The CDR3 is CASTRQENTGELFF. The CDR3 DNA reads as TGTGCCAGCACCAGACAGGAGAACACCGGGGAGCTGTTTTTT.

This clone was seen more than once but under ten times. CDR3 nucleotides: TGTGCCAGCAGCTACACTCAGGCAGGAACAGGGGATTGTAAGGCAGATACGCAGTATTTT. It encodes CASSYTQAGTGDCKADTQYF. The rearrangement joins TRBV21-1 to TRBJ2-3; the table's D call, TRBD1, has no DNA check behind it. TRBV21-1 is marked as a pseudogene. CDR3 length: 20 amino acids.

Only a few counts were recorded for this clone. This chain links TRBV10-1 with TRBJ1-1, with TRBD1 identical over 9 bases. V lost 5 bases, J lost 4 bases, and 8 bases stayed unmatched. The CDR3 totals 15 residues. CDR1 WNHNN and CDR2 SYGVQD come from the germline V gene (reference sequence). The CDR3 sequence is CASSSKTGGGTEAFF. The CDR3 nucleotides are TGCGCCAGCAGTTCCAAGACAGGGGGAGGCACTGAAGCTTTCTTT.

The chain joins TRBV14 to TRBJ2-3; weak D call: TRBD1 (6 bases). Germline CDR1 SGHDN, CDR2 FVKESK. V was pared by 0 bases and J by 3 bases, with 13 bases between. This CDR3 is built from 16 residues. As DNA, the CDR3 is TGTGCCAGCAGCCAAGACATAAACAGGGTGACAGATACGCAGTATTTT. It specifies CASSQDINRVTDTQYF.

V is TRBV5-5 and J is TRBJ2-5; a possible D gene is TRBD2 (5 bases). CDR3 length equals 16 residues. V was clipped by 3 bases and J by 5 bases, with 20 bases between them. Germline CDR1 reads SGHKS; CDR2 reads YYEKEE (reference sequence). The CDR3 protein is CASSWTGPYPGETQYF. CDR3 bases: TGTGCCAGCAGCTGGACTGGCCCCTACCCCGGGGAGACCCAGTACTTC.

The chain links TRBV28 to TRBJ1-2; no clear D. Germline V CDR1 and CDR2: MDHEN, SYDVKM. The CDR3 contains 12 residues. V was shortened by 3 bases and J by 5 bases, with 7 bases between the two germline ends. The CDR3 DNA follows: TGTGCCAGCAGTTTTTCGGGGTATGGCTACACCTTC. Translated: CASSFSGYGYTF.

The genes are TRBV6-6 and TRBJ2-7; 8 positions agree with TRBD1. Germline lookup yields CDR1 MNHNY and CDR2 SVGAGI (reference sequence). Trimming removed 5 bases from V and 2 bases from J; junction bases left unmatched: 2. This CDR3 region has 13 residues. CDR3: CASSRDRTYEQYF. For the CDR3, the DNA is TGTGCCAGCAGTCGGGACAGGACCTACGAGCAGTACTTC.

The rearrangement links TRBV19 to TRBJ1-5; 7 bases align to TRBD1. CDR1 and CDR2 from the germline V gene are LNHDA and SQIVND (reference sequence). The CDR3 totals 15 residues. V lost 7 bases and J lost 0; bases outside the gene matches: 6. This CDR3 is CASNTGTASNQPQHF. CDR3 nucleotide sequence: TGTGCCAGTAATACCGGGACAGCTAGCAATCAGCCCCAGCATTTT.

This clone was found once. The rearrangement joins TRBV27 to TRBJ2-7, with TRBD1 matching over 10 bases. The CDR3 runs to 14 residues. V lost 4 bases to trimming and J lost 6 bases; unmatched junction nucleotides: 6. Germline V gene sequence: CDR1 MNHEY, CDR2 SMNVEV (reference sequence). The CDR3 loop reads CASSSTGGVGEQYF. The CDR3 DNA sequence: TGTGCCAGCAGTTCGACAGGGGGCGTAGGCGAGCAGTACTTC.

The V gene is TRBV6-4, the J gene TRBJ1-5; D is unresolved. This CDR3 is built from 14 residues. Trimming removed 4 bases at V and 0 bases at J, with 7 bases between. The germline V gene has CDR1 MRHNA and CDR2 SNTAGT. The CDR3 DNA is TGTGCCAGCAGTGGGCGGTATAGCAATCAGCCCCAGCATTTT. It encodes CASSGRYSNQPQHF.

This clone appeared once. This chain connects TRBV5-3 to TRBJ1-2; D not resolved. TRBV5-3 falls under the ORF class, with uncertain function. Trimming took 0 bases from V and 3 from J, leaving 15 bases between them. The CDR3 is 16 amino acids. CDR3 amino acids: CARSLAKWEFYYGYTF. The CDR3 DNA reads as TGTGCCAGAAGCTTGGCCAAATGGGAGTTTTACTATGGCTACACCTTC.

V gene TRBV4-3 combines with J gene TRBJ2-7, with 10 positions matching TRBD2. CDR1 is LGHNA and CDR2 is YSLEER in the germline V gene. V was clipped by 5 bases and J by 5 bases; unmatched bases: 9. The CDR3 has 15 residues. The CDR3 loop is CASSTQAGGYHEQYF. For the CDR3, the DNA is TGCGCCAGCAGCACCCAAGCGGGGGGGTACCACGAGCAGTACTTC.

This chain joins TRBV4-3 and TRBJ2-1; D might be TRBD1 (5 bases). Trimming removed 0 bases from V and 0 bases from J, with 9 bases in between. In germline, CDR1 is LGHNA, CDR2 YSLEER. CDR3 length equals 16 residues. DNA of the CDR3: TGCGCCAGCAGCCAAGATCCAGGGCTCTCCTACAATGAGCAGTTCTTC. Protein product: CASSQDPGLSYNEQFF.

This rearrangement joins TRBV29-1 to TRBJ2-7; 7 bases line up with TRBD1. After removal of 1 base from V and 3 bases from J, the junction contained 12 bases not matched to a gene. Germline lookup yields CDR1 SQVTM and CDR2 ANQGSEA. There are 16 residues in the CDR3. The CDR3 DNA follows: TGCAGCGTTGAAGGGGGGAAGACAGGGAATAACTACGAGCAGTACTTC. Its protein product is CSVEGGKTGNNYEQYF.

The table lists this clone with a few counts. The chain carries TRBV10-3 and TRBJ1-1; no firm D call. Per the germline V gene, CDR1 is ENHRY and CDR2 is SYGVKD. The CDR3 is 14 residues long. V was trimmed by 3 bases and J by 11 bases, leaving 19 bases between them. CDR3: CAISDDVPLKEAFF. CDR3 DNA sequence: TGTGCCATCAGTGATGACGTTCCTTTGAAGGAGGCTTTCTTT.

The V gene is TRBV7-8, the J gene TRBJ1-2; D unresolved. V shed 6 bases and J shed 5 bases, with 10 bases lying between them. Germline V gene sequence: CDR1 SGHVS, CDR2 FQNEAQ. The CDR3 sequence is 12 residues long. Here the CDR3 DNA reads TGTGCCAGCAGTCCCCGGTTATATGGCTACACCTTC. This encodes CASSPRLYGYTF.